This T cell receptor (beta chain) appears in the sequencing data of a study of T cell changes during pregnancy in multiple sclerosis. Assay: immunoSEQ multiplex PCR; the TCRdb copy retains only in-frame clones and omits some. This sample has tens of thousands of clones; approximately 90% occur once, and the top ten carry almost 1.5%. This CDR3 spans 14 amino acids. CDR1 is SGHNT and CDR2 is YENEEA in the germline V gene. J lost 1 base, V lost 5 bases, and 3 bases had no gene match. V gene TRBV11-3 combines with J gene TRBJ2-5; 8 positions match TRBD1. The receptor's source is a female donor with multiple sclerosis, enrolled in a pregnancy study. Sequences were derived from peripheral blood, sampled before pregnancy. In DNA form, the CDR3 reads TGTGCCAGCAGCGTTGACAGGGGCCAAGAGACCCAGTACTTC. This encodes CASSVDRGQETQYF.